This TCR beta chain was retrieved from a study of immune evolution from preneoplasia to lung adenocarcinoma. Study conclusions and caveats: Highest clonality occurred in KRAS-mutant, not EGFR-mutant or double wild-type, nodules.

Libraries were prepared by immunoSEQ multiplex PCR; TCRdb keeps only in-frame clonotypes and omits some of them. Here the sample spans about 7,800 clones, around 77% being singletons. CDR1 and CDR2 from the germline V gene are SGHTS and YDEGEE. V shed 2 bases and J shed 3 bases, with 12 bases lying between them. The CDR3 sequence is 15 residues long. This clone was seen a handful of times. Its cognate antigen is unknown. Sequenced sample: FFPE lung adenocarcinoma in situ tissue. This rearrangement joins TRBV5-8 to TRBJ1-5; tentatively, D is TRBD1 (6 bases). This sequence originates from a donor at least 70 years old with lung adenocarcinoma. Some clones in this sample may be carry-over from other donors' samples. The CDR3 DNA reads as TGTGCCAGCAGCTTAGGGGACACTAACAATCAGCCCCAGCATTTT. Translated, it gives CASSLGDTNNQPQHF.